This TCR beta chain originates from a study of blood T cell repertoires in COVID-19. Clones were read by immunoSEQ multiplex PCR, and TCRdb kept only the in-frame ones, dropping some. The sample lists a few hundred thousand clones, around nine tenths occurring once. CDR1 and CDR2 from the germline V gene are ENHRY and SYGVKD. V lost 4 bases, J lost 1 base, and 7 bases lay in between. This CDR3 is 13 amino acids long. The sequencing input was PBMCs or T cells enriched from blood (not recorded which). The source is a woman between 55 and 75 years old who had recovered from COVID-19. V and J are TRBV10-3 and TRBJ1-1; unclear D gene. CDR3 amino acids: CAISAGPNTEAFF. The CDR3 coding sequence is TGTGCCATCAGTGCAGGCCCGAACACTGAAGCTTTCTTT.